This T cell receptor (beta chain) was sequenced for a study of glioma-infiltrating T cells. The CDR3 spans 16 residues. Losses at the gene ends were 0 bases for V and 2 bases for J; bases not matched to a gene: 6. Germline loops: CDR1 SGHNT, CDR2 YYREEE (reference sequence). Amplification of TCR alpha and beta CDR3 regions from RNA used iRepertoire nested multiplex PCR. TCRdb called the multiplex PCR reads again in MiXCR, with one record for every CDR3 protein. Of fewer than 200,000 distinct CDR3 sequences listed, 32% are singletons. The J gene is TRBJ1-2, the V gene TRBV5-4; 8 bases fit TRBD1. The sequence was collected from a human donor with low-grade glioma or glioblastoma, undergoing nonglioma brain surgery, or in good health (not recorded which). Source material: glioma tissue, nonneoplastic brain tissue, or PBMCs (not recorded which). In DNA form, the CDR3 reads TGTGCCAGCAGCTTGGGGGGACAGGCCGTCAACTATGGCTACACCTTC. This sequence encodes CASSLGGQAVNYGYTF.